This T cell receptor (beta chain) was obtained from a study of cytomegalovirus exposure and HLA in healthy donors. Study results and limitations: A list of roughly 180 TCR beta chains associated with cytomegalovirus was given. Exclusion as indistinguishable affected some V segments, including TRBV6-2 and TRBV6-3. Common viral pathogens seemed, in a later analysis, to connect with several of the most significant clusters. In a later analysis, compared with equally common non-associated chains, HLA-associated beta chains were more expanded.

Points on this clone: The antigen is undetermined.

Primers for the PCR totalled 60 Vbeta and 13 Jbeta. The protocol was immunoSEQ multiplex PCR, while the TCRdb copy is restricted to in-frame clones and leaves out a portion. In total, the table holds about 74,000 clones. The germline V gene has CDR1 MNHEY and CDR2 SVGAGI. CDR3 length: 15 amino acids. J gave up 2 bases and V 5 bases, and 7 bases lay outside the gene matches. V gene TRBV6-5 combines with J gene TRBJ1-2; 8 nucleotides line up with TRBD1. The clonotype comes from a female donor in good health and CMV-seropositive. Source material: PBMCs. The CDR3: CASSALRQGNYGYTF. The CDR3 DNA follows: TGTGCCAGCAGTGCTCTTCGACAGGGGAACTATGGCTACACCTTC.